The clone carrying this TCR beta chain was seen repeatedly, ten times or more. The antigen remains undetermined. This entry comes from a study of T cell repertoires in cytomegalovirus infection. General study points: In two of eight donors, the top clonotype was HLA-C-restricted CMV-specific.

This CDR3 comprises 15 residues. Deletions cut 6 bases from V and 0 bases from J, with 12 bases between. In TCRdb, the reads were re-called with MiXCR into one record per CDR3 protein. The sample yields 800,000 to 950,000 distinct CDR3 sequences, roughly 33% seen once. Sequenced material: cultured CD8+ T cells from PBMCs, taken from culture after CMV antigen stimulation. This receptor was taken from a human donor in good health (CMV status not recorded). Some clones in this sample may be carry-over from other donors' samples. This rearrangement joins TRBV12-3 or TRBV12-4 to TRBJ1-3; D gene unclear. DNA for the CDR3: TGTGCCAGCAGGCCCCTAAGGGCCTCTGGAAACACCATATATTTT. Protein sequence: CASRPLRASGNTIYF.